This T cell receptor beta chain was identified during a study of blood T cell repertoires in COVID-19. Study summary: From T cells, B-cell-depleted T cells, or PBMCs came the material, which was cDNA or gDNA.

The CDR3 covers 17 residues. CDR1 and CDR2 from the germline V gene are LGHNA and YSLEER. The V end lost 5 bases, the J end lost 5 bases, and 23 bases lay between the germline ends. Sequenced by immunoSEQ multiplex PCR; TCRdb stores in-frame clones only, minus some. The table has around 200,000 clones, roughly 80% seen once. This TCR came from a woman at least 80 years old with acute or convalescent COVID-19. Input material: peripheral blood. The rearrangement links TRBV4-3 to TRBJ2-3; D is possibly TRBD2 (7 bases). CDR3 region: CASSDSGGGGALDTQYF. The DNA for the CDR3 is TGCGCCAGCAGCGACAGCGGTGGAGGGGGGGCCTTAGATACGCAGTATTTT.